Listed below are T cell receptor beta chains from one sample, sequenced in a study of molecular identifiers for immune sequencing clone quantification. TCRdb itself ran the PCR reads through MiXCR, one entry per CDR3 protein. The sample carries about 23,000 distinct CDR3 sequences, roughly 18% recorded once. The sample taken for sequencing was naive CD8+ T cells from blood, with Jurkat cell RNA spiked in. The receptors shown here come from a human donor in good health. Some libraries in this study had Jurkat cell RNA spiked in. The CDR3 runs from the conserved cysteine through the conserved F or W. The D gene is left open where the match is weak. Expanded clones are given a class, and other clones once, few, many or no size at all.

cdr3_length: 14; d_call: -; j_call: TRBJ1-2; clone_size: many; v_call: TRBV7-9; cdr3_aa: CASSPPSQRFGYTF; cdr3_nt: TGTGCCAGCAGCCCCCCGAGTCAGAGATTTGGCTACACCTTC
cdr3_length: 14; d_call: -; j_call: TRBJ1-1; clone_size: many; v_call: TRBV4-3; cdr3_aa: CASSIGAMNTEAFF; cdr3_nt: TGCGCCAGCTCAATTGGGGCGATGAACACTGAAGCTTTCTTT
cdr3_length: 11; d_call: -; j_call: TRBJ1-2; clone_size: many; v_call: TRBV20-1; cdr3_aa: CSARLRYGYTF; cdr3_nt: TGCAGTGCTAGATTACGGTATGGCTACACCTTC
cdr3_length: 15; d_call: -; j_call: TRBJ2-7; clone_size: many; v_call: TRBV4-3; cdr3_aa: CASSQLLGLSYEQYF; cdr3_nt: TGCGCCAGCAGCCAGCTTCTCGGACTCTCCTACGAGCAGTACTTC
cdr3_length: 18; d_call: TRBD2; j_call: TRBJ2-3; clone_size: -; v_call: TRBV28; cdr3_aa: CASSLLGGLAGPTDTQYF; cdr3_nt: TGTGCCAGCAGTTTATTAGGAGGACTAGCGGGGCCCACAGATACGCAGTATTTT
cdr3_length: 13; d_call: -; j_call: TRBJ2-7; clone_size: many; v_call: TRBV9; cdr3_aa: CASSPPRGHEQYF; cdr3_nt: TGTGCCAGCAGCCCTCCCCGGGGCCACGAGCAGTACTTC
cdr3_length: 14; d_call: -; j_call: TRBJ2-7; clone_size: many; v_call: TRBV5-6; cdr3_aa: CASSRDGVTYEQYF; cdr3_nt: TGTGCCAGCAGTAGAGACGGAGTTACCTACGAGCAGTACTTC
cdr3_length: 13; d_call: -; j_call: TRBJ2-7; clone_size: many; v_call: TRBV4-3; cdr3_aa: CASSQASWDEQYF; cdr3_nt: TGCGCCAGCAGCCAAGCTTCCTGGGACGAGCAGTACTTC
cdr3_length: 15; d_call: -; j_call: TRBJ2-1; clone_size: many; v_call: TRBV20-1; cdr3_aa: CSATRDTSTYNEQFF; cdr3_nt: TGCAGTGCTACCCGAGACACTTCGACCTACAATGAGCAGTTCTTC
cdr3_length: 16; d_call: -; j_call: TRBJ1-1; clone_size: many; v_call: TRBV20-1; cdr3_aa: CGARDSDTRLNTEAFF; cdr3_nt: TGCGGTGCTAGAGATTCGGACACTCGATTGAACACTGAAGCTTTCTTT
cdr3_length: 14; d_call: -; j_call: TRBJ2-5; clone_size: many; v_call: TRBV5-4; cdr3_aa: CASSLGLDQETQYF; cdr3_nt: TGTGCCAGCAGCTTGGGACTAGACCAAGAGACCCAGTACTTC
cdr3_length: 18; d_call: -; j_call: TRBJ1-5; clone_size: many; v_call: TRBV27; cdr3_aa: CASSLSGPGHYGNQPQHF; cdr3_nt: TGTGCCAGCAGTTTATCGGGCCCCGGGCACTACGGCAATCAGCCCCAGCATTTT
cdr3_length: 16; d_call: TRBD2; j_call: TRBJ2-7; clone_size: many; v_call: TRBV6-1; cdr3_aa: CASNLGLALFSYEQYF; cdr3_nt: TGTGCCAGCAACCTCGGACTAGCCCTTTTCTCCTACGAGCAGTACTTC
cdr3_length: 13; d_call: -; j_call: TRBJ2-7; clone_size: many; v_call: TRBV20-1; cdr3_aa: CSARGTYSYEQYF; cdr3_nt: TGCAGTGCTAGGGGGACATACTCCTACGAGCAGTACTTC
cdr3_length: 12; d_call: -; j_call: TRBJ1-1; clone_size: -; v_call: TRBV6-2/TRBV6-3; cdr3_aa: CASSYSQGEAFF; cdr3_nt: TGTGCCAGCAGTTACTCCCAGGGTGAAGCTTTCTTT
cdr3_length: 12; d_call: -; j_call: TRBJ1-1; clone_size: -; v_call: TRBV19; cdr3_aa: CASRIGQLEALF; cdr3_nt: TGTGCCAGTAGGATCGGACAGCTTGAAGCTCTCTTT
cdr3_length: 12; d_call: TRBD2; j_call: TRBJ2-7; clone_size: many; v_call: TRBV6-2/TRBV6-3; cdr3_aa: CATTSGSYEQYF; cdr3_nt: TGTGCCACGACTAGCGGGAGTTACGAGCAGTACTTC
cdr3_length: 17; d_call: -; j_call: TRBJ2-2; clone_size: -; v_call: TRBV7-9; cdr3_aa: CASRTELWTRSTGELFF; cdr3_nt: TGTGCCAGCAGAACAGAGCTGTGGACACGGTCCACCGGGGAGCTGTTTTTT
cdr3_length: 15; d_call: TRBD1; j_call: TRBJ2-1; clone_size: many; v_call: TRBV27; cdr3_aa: CASSPGQVLYNEQFF; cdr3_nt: TGTGCCAGCAGTCCCGGACAGGTACTTTACAATGAGCAGTTCTTC
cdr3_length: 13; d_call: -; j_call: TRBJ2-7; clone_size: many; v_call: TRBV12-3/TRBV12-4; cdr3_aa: CASSLARAYEQYF; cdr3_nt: TGTGCCAGCAGTTTAGCGCGGGCCTACGAGCAGTACTTC
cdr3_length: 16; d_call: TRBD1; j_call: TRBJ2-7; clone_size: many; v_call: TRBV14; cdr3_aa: CASSQKPGQGYYEQYF; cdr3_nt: TGTGCCAGCAGCCAGAAACCGGGACAGGGGTACTACGAGCAGTACTTC
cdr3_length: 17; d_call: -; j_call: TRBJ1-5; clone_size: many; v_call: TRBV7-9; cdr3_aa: CASSPPGPKRGNQPQHF; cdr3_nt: TGTGCCAGCAGTCCCCCGGGACCCAAAAGGGGCAATCAGCCCCAGCATTTT
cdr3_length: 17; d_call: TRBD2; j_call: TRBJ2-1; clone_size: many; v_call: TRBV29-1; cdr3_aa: CSVEGSTSASSYNEQFF; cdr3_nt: TGCAGCGTTGAAGGTTCGACTAGCGCCAGCTCCTACAATGAGCAGTTCTTC
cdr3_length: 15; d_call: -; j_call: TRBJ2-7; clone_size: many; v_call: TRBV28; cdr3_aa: CASSFISENSYEQYF; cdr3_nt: TGTGCCAGCAGTTTTATCTCGGAGAACTCCTACGAGCAGTACTTC
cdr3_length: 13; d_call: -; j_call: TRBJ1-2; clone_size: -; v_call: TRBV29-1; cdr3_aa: CNAWTDIPYGYTF; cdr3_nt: TGCAACGCTTGGACAGACATACCTTATGGCTACACCTTC